Each of the 5 T cell receptor beta chains below was sequenced from the same sample in a study of cytomegalovirus exposure and HLA in healthy donors. Researchers ran the PCR with 60 Vbeta and 13 Jbeta primers. Measured with immunoSEQ multiplex PCR; TCRdb has only the in-frame clones, and not every one. The sample table sets out tens of thousands of clones. The specimen sequenced was PBMCs. These receptors were taken from a man over 45 in good health and CMV-seronegative.

On this clone: One junction end disagrees with the germline gene, perhaps due to a read error. The chain has TRBV7-7 and TRBJ2-3; D is possibly TRBD2 (6 bases). The CDR3 runs 15 residues. Germline assignment: CDR1 SSHAT and CDR2 FNYEAQ (reference sequence). CDR3: CASSLGAGYTDTQYF. The CDR3 nucleotides are TGTGCTAGCAGCTTAGGTGCGGGGTACACAGATACGCAGTATTTT.

J is TRBJ1-5 and V is TRBV28; the D gene is possibly TRBD1 (6 bases). This CDR3 comprises 14 residues. Looked up from germline, CDR1 is MDHEN and CDR2 is SYDVKM. V shed 3 bases and J shed 6 bases, with 12 bases lying between them. The CDR3 sequence: CASSLHNRAQPQHF. CDR3 nucleotides: TGTGCCAGCAGTTTGCACAACAGGGCTCAGCCCCAGCATTTT.

J is TRBJ2-7 and V is TRBV13; possibly TRBD1 for D (5 bases). Germline-derived CDR1 and CDR2 are PRHDT and FYEKMQ (reference sequence). The CDR3 length is 13 residues. V was pared by 6 bases and J by 2 bases, with 11 bases between. Here the CDR3 DNA reads TGTGCCAGCAGTTTGCAGGGTGCCTACGAGCAGTACTTC. Translating gives CASSLQGAYEQYF. Variable domain in full (rest from reference TRBV13 and TRBJ2-7): AAGVIQSPRHLIKEKRETATLKCYPIPRHDTVYWYQQGPGQDPQFLISFYEKMQSDKGSIPDRFSAQQFSDYHSELNMSSLELGDSALYFCASSLQGAYEQYFGPGTRLTVT.

The chain employs TRBV4-1 and TRBJ2-7; D remains unclear. The germline V gene encodes CDR1 MGHRA and CDR2 YSYEKL. V lost 4 bases and J lost 0, with 7 bases in between. CDR3 size: 13 residues. The CDR3 here is CASSPGPSYEQYF. The DNA of the CDR3 is TGCGCCAGCAGCCCGGGTCCCTCCTACGAGCAGTACTTC.

This chain uses TRBV5-1 with TRBJ1-3; 8 bases match TRBD1. The trim removed 1 base at V and 1 base at J, leaving 10 bases unmatched. CDR1 is SGHRS, CDR2 YFSETQ, per germline. This CDR3 has 18 amino acids. DNA for the CDR3: TGCGCCAGCAGCTTGACCTTGGACAGGGAAATGTCTGGAAACACCATATATTTT. Its protein is CASSLTLDREMSGNTIYF.